Presented here are 8 T cell receptor beta chains from one specimen sequenced in a study of shared clonotypes between healthy human individuals. Generated by immunoSEQ multiplex PCR, the TCRdb table keeps only in-frame clones and is missing some. Of more than 1.2 million clones detected, just under 99% appear once; the ten largest clones hold 0.36%. The sample taken for sequencing was naive CD4+ T cells sorted from blood. The subset was: CD45RA+ positively selected. The receptors were sampled from a man younger than 40 in good health.

This sequence joins TRBV5-1 and TRBJ2-2; no reliable D call. V shed 0 bases and J shed 5 bases, with 8 bases lying between them. Germline CDR1 reads SGHRS; CDR2 reads YFSETQ. This CDR3 region has 14 residues. In nucleotides, the CDR3 is TGCGCCAGCAGCTTGGGTCAGGCTACCGGGGAGCTGTTTTTT. Encoded protein: CASSLGQATGELFF.

The rearrangement uses TRBV7-8 and TRBJ2-1; 10 positions match TRBD2. The germline V gene has CDR1 SGHVS and CDR2 FQNEAQ. V was pared by 0 bases and J by 14 bases, with 7 bases of the junction left unmatched. The CDR3 runs 14 residues. CDR3 in amino acids: CASSLARLAGDKFF. DNA for the CDR3: TGTGCCAGCAGCTTAGCGAGGCTAGCGGGAGATAAGTTCTTC. The full variable domain, its missing parts supplied by reference TRBV7-8 and TRBJ2-1, is GAGVSQSPRYKVAKRGQDVALRCDPISGHVSLFWYQQALGQGPEFLTYFQNEAQLDKSGLPSDRFFAERPEGSVSTLKIQRTQQEDSAVYLCASSLARLAGDKFFGPGTRLTVL.

The J gene is TRBJ2-7, the V gene TRBV7-9; 10 nucleotides agree with TRBD2. V trimming: 10 bases; J trimming: 6 bases; junction bases outside the gene matches: 9. The CDR3 totals 13 residues. Germline values: CDR1 SEHNR, CDR2 FQNEAQ (reference sequence). The CDR3 loop is CATNGLAVREQYF. As DNA, the CDR3 is TGTGCCACGAACGGACTAGCGGTCCGCGAGCAGTACTTC.

Points on this clone: The sample holds other DNA sequences that translate to the same CDR3. The V and J genes are TRBV30 and TRBJ2-7; no clear D. V lost 0 bases, J lost 3 bases, and 6 bases lay in between. CDR1 GTSNPN and CDR2 SVGIG come from the germline V gene (reference sequence). The CDR3 extends over 12 amino acids. CDR3 loop: CAWSVLGYEQYF. DNA of the CDR3: TGTGCCTGGAGTGTTCTGGGCTACGAGCAGTACTTC.

For this clone: Other DNA sequences in the same sample also yield this CDR3. The chain uses TRBV18 and TRBJ2-5; 9 nucleotides agree with TRBD1. In germline, CDR1 is KGHSH, CDR2 LQKENI. The CDR3 has 15 amino acids. Trimming cost V 3 bases and J 3 bases; bases outside gene matches: 5. Here the CDR3 DNA reads TGTGCCAGCTCACCGCCGGGACAGGGAAAAGAGACCCAGTACTTC. As protein: CASSPPGQGKETQYF.

This chain joins TRBV29-1 and TRBJ2-7; maybe TRBD2 (6 bases). CDR1 is SQVTM and CDR2 is ANQGSEA in the germline V gene. The CDR3 contains 14 residues. The V and J ends lost 4 bases and 2 bases respectively, with 15 bases between them. Here the CDR3 DNA reads TGCAGCGTTGGCACCGGGACTGGGGCCTACGAGCAGTACTTC. Its protein is CSVGTGTGAYEQYF.

The chain combines TRBV7-6 with TRBJ2-1, with D hard to call. Looked up from germline, CDR1 is SGHVS and CDR2 is FNYEAQ. This CDR3 spans 14 amino acids. V gave up 5 bases and J gave up 4 bases, with 12 bases separating them. CDR3 amino acids: CASSPRQFYNEQFF. The DNA for the CDR3 is TGTGCCAGCAGCCCACGGCAGTTTTACAATGAGCAGTTCTTC.

The chain links TRBV5-1 to TRBJ2-2; D call uncertain. The germline CDR1 and CDR2 sequences are SGHRS and YFSETQ. The CDR3 is made up of 12 amino acids. Trimming took off 4 bases at V and 1 base at J, with 2 bases between the two ends. The CDR3 is CASSQNTGELFF. The CDR3 nucleotides read TGCGCCAGCAGCCAGAACACCGGGGAGCTGTTTTTT.